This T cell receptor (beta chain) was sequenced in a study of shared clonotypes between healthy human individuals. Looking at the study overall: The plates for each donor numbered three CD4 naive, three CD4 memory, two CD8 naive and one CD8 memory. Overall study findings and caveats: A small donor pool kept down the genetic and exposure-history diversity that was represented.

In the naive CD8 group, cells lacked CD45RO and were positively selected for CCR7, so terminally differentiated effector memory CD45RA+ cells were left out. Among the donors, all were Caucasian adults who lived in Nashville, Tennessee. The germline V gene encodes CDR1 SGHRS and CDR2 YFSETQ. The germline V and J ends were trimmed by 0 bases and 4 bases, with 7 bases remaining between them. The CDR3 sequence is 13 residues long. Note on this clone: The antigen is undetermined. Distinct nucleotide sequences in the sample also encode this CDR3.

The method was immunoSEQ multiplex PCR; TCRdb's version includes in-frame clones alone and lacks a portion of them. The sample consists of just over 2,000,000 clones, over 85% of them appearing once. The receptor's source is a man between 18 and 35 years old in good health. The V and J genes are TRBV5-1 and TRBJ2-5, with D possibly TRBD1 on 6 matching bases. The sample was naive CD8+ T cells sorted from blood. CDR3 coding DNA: TGCGCCAGCAGCTTGGTCAGGGGAGAGACCCAGTACTTC. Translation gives CASSLVRGETQYF. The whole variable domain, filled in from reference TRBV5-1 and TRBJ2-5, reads KAGVTQTPRYLIKTRGQQVTLSCSPISGHRSVSWYQQTPGQGLQFLFEYFSETQRNKGNFPGRFSGRQFSNSRSEMNVSTLELGDSALYLCASSLVRGETQYFGPGTRLLVL.